This TCR beta chain appears in the sequencing data of a study of blood T cells in healthy people across ages. The CDR3 contains 15 residues. V was cut by 2 bases and J by 5 bases, with 15 bases left in between. Germline V gene lookup returns CDR1 KGHSH and CDR2 LQKENI. The second PCR ran about 6 to 11 cycles with a sample-barcoded 5' primer and J-beta primers. TCRdb reprocessed the 5' RACE reads via MiXCR and lists one record per CDR3 protein. Among roughly 500,000 distinct CDR3 sequences listed, 27% were seen once. This clonotype was found a few times. This clonotype originated in a woman between 65 and 79 years old in good health. The genes are TRBV18 and TRBJ1-1; D not resolved. Material for sequencing was blood. In DNA, the CDR3 is TGTGCCAGCTCACCAGGAGCTGGGCCGGGGACTGAAGCTTTCTTT. It encodes CASSPGAGPGTEAFF.